One sample yielded the 9 T cell receptor beta chains listed below, sequenced in a study of Ad26.COV2.S vaccination and SARS-CoV-2 variants. Treatment noted: 15 to 20 received Ad26.COV2.S at low or high dose, single or two shots; 5 received placebo; per-sample allocation not given. Day 63 following the first vaccine or placebo injection was when the samples were taken. Assay: immunoSEQ multiplex PCR; the TCRdb copy retains only in-frame clones and omits some. The top ten clones hold around 5.5% of a sample with fewer than 400,000 clones, roughly 88% of them seen once. The input for sequencing was peripheral blood, taken in a trial of Ad26.COV2.S vaccine versus placebo. Source of these receptors: a person aged 18-65 years who received the Ad26.COV2.S COVID-19 vaccine or a placebo.

The chain recombines TRBV29-1 with TRBJ2-3; D possibly uses TRBD1 or TRBD2 (5 bases each). Germline V CDR1 and CDR2: SQVTM, ANQGSEA. Between the trimmed V and J ends, which lost 6 bases and 0 bases, there was a span of 13 bases. The CDR3 length is 14 residues. Written as DNA, the CDR3 is TGCAGCGTCGGACGACGGGACAGCACAGATACGCAGTATTTT. Translated: CSVGRRDSTDTQYF.

The chain recombines TRBV18 with TRBJ2-1, with D perhaps matching TRBD2 (5 bases). This CDR3 has 14 residues. With 3 bases removed from V and 9 bases from J, the gap between germline ends came to 15 bases. The V gene's germline CDR1 is KGHSH and CDR2 LQKENI. CDR3 nucleotides: TGTGCCAGCTCACCTGAGGCGGGTTTCCTTGAGCAGTTCTTC. Translated: CASSPEAGFLEQFF.

This clone showed up just a few times. The chain has TRBV2 and TRBJ1-6; D is undetermined. V shed 6 bases and J shed 9 bases, with 15 bases lying between them. CDR3 length: 14 amino acids. Per germline, CDR1 SNHLY and CDR2 FYNNEI. CDR3 in DNA: TGTGCCAGCAGGTCCGGGCAGCGGGTTTCACCCCTCCACTTT. It translates to CASRSGQRVSPLHF.

The chain is built from TRBV6-6 and TRBJ1-4, with D perhaps TRBD1 (6 bases). The CDR3 length is 15 residues. CDR1 and CDR2 (germline): MNHNY, SVGAGI (reference sequence). V dropped 0 bases and J dropped 5 bases, with 10 bases sitting between them. This CDR3 is CASSYSYRVNEKLFF. CDR3 sequence (DNA): TGTGCCAGCAGTTACTCTTACAGGGTAAATGAAAAACTGTTTTTT.

The chain uses TRBV5-1 and TRBJ2-7; either TRBD1 or TRBD2 may supply D (5 bases each). There are 15 residues in the CDR3. Trimming removed 0 bases from V and 7 bases from J, with 17 bases in between. Germline V CDR1 and CDR2: SGHRS, YFSETQ. CDR3 bases: TGCGCCAGCAGCTTGGCCCTCGGGGCATCGGAGGAGCAGTACTTC. Protein: CASSLALGASEEQYF.

This clone was seen once. CDR3 sequence (DNA): TGTGCCAGCAGACTTGACAGCCGCACTGAAGCTTTCTTT. Its protein product is CASRLDSRTEAFF. This rearrangement joins TRBV6-4 to TRBJ1-1, with D maybe TRBD1 (5 bases). V was clipped by 6 bases and J by 4 bases, with 12 bases between them. This CDR3 spans 13 amino acids. Germline V gene data show CDR1 as MRHNA and CDR2 as SNTAGT.

The chain joins TRBV7-2 to TRBJ1-2; D is unresolved. V lost 2 bases to trimming and J lost 6 bases, with 10 bases between them. Germline V gene sequence: CDR1 SGHTA, CDR2 FQGNSA. This CDR3 is built from 13 residues. The CDR3 bases are TGTGCCAGCAGCTTAACCCCTGGGGATGGCTACACCTTC. Translated: CASSLTPGDGYTF.

The chain recombines TRBV14 with TRBJ2-1, with unresolved D. Germline V gives CDR1 SGHDN, CDR2 FVKESK. Trimming shortened V by 5 bases and J by 12 bases, and 11 bases separated the two germline ends. The CDR3 runs 11 residues. CDR3 residues: CASSYPRTQFF. CDR3 nucleotides: TGTGCCAGCAGCTACCCTAGGACGCAGTTCTTC.

CDR3 sequence: CASRGTGGYGYTF. The CDR3, as DNA: TGTGCCAGCAGGGGGACAGGGGGCTATGGCTACACCTTC. This rearrangement joins TRBV11-3 to TRBJ1-2, with 11 bases identical to TRBD1. The CDR3 is 13 amino acids. V was clipped by 6 bases and J by 4 bases; unmatched bases: 1. Germline lookup yields CDR1 SGHNT and CDR2 YENEEA.